One sample yielded the 19 T cell receptor beta chains listed below, sequenced in a study of blood T cell repertoires in COVID-19. Sequenced by immunoSEQ multiplex PCR; TCRdb stores in-frame clones only, minus some. The table records more than 150,000 clones, about 79% of them present only once. The sequenced sample was peripheral blood. These TCRs come from a woman aged 45-60 years with acute or convalescent COVID-19.

V usage is TRBV5-1 and J usage is TRBJ1-4; no definite D call. The V gene's germline CDR1 is SGHRS and CDR2 YFSETQ. V was cut by 4 bases and J by 0 bases, with 10 bases left in between. The CDR3 spans 15 residues. CDR3 loop: CASSPAGATNEKLFF. CDR3 bases: TGCGCCAGCAGCCCCGCCGGGGCAACTAATGAAAAACTGTTTTTT.

The CDR3 reads CASRTLGQGGTEAFF. CDR3 sequence (DNA): TGTGCCAGCAGGACTTTGGGACAGGGAGGGACTGAAGCTTTCTTT. The chain has TRBV28 and TRBJ1-1, with 9 bases matching TRBD1. The CDR3 is 15 amino acids. The germline V gene encodes CDR1 MDHEN and CDR2 SYDVKM. The trim removed 6 bases at V and 5 bases at J, leaving 10 bases unmatched.

This clone was seen only once. V and J are TRBV15 and TRBJ2-2; D might be TRBD2 (5 bases). The V and J ends lost 0 bases and 5 bases respectively, with 10 bases between them. The CDR3 has 15 residues. CDR1 LNHNV and CDR2 YYDKDF come from the germline V gene (reference sequence). CDR3 protein: CATSRDGLATGELFF. The CDR3 nucleotides are TGTGCCACCAGCAGAGATGGCCTAGCTACCGGGGAGCTGTTTTTT. The variable domain in full, with the rest retrieved from reference TRBV15 and TRBJ2-2, is DAMVIQNPRYQVTQFGKPVTLSCSQTLNHNVMYWYQQKSSQAPKLLFHYYDKDFNNEADTPDNFQSRRPNTSFCFLDIRSPGLGDTAMYLCATSRDGLATGELFFGEGSRLTVL.

The rearrangement links TRBV2 to TRBJ2-1; 8 positions match TRBD1. Germline CDR1 and CDR2: SNHLY and FYNNEI. CDR3 length: 16 amino acids. V gave up 7 bases and J gave up 7 bases; unmatched junction bases: 15. CDR3 nucleotide sequence: TGTGCCAGCACCGAGGTTGGGACAGGAATATCTAATGAGCAGTTCTTC. Protein: CASTEVGTGISNEQFF.

This clone was seen more than once but under ten times. J is TRBJ1-3 and V is TRBV9; D remains unclear. Germline CDR1 is SGDLS and CDR2 is YYNGEE. V was pared by 0 bases and J by 0 bases, with 7 bases between. The CDR3 consists of 15 residues. CDR3 DNA: TGTGCCAGCAGCGTAGTCGGGGACTCTGGAAACACCATATATTTT. Protein sequence: CASSVVGDSGNTIYF.

V is TRBV10-2 and J is TRBJ2-5; D is undetermined. Trimming left V 8 bases short and J 4 bases short, with 11 bases between. The germline CDR1 and CDR2 sequences are WSHSY and SAAADI. The CDR3 covers 12 residues. CDR3 nucleotides: TGCGCCAGCGGCTTTGTGCTAGAGACCCAGTACTTC. Translating it yields CASGFVLETQYF.

V gene TRBV7-9 combines with J gene TRBJ1-1, with D possibly matching TRBD1 (5 bases). CDR1 is SEHNR and CDR2 is FQNEAQ in the germline V gene (reference sequence). Trimming removed 2 bases from V and 1 base from J, with 23 bases in between. This CDR3 is built from 19 residues. CDR3: CASSLYLGGQGRGNTEAFF. The CDR3 coding sequence is TGTGCCAGCAGCTTATACCTCGGAGGGCAGGGCAGAGGGAACACTGAAGCTTTCTTT.

The chain carries TRBV7-2 and TRBJ2-5; 7 nucleotides align to TRBD1. V shed 4 bases, J shed 5 bases, and the junction held 10 bases outside the gene matches. This CDR3 contains 15 residues. From germline, CDR1 is SGHTA and CDR2 FQGNSA. The CDR3 sequence is CASSSQGVRWETQYF. In DNA, the CDR3 is TGTGCCAGCAGCTCTCAGGGGGTGCGTTGGGAGACCCAGTACTTC. Using reference TRBV7-2 and TRBJ2-5 for the parts outside the CDR3, the full variable domain is GAGVSQSPSNKVTEKGKDVELRCDPISGHTALYWYRQSLGQGLEFLIYFQGNSAPDKSGLPSDRFSAERTGGSVSTLTIQRTQQEDSAVYLCASSSQGVRWETQYFGPGTRLLVL.

In its sample, this clone was seen a few times. V usage is TRBV6-5 and J usage is TRBJ1-6, with a tentative D call TRBD1 (5 bases). Trimming removed 8 bases at V and 8 bases at J, with 13 bases between. Germline V gene sequence: CDR1 MNHEY, CDR2 SVGAGI. The length of the CDR3 is 13 residues. The CDR3 nucleotides are TGTGCCAGCGTCGCAGGGTTTGATTCACCCCTCCACTTT. It translates to CASVAGFDSPLHF.

The chain combines TRBV5-4 with TRBJ2-2; 8 positions match TRBD1. Germline CDR1 and CDR2: SGHNT and YYREEE (reference sequence). The V and J ends lost 4 bases and 4 bases, in that order; junction bases with no gene match: 15. The CDR3 contains 18 residues. The CDR3 spells CASSPGQVKPRSTGELFF. The DNA of the CDR3 is TGTGCCAGCAGCCCGGGACAGGTCAAACCTCGTTCCACCGGGGAGCTGTTTTTT.

The chain has TRBV5-6 and TRBJ1-2, with 10 bases fitting TRBD1. The J segment lost 3 bases and the V segment lost 3 bases, leaving 8 bases of the junction unmatched. The germline V gene encodes CDR1 SGHDT and CDR2 YYEEEE. CDR3 length equals 16 residues. CDR3 residues: CASSSAGTGADYGYTF. CDR3 in DNA: TGTGCCAGCAGCTCGGCCGGGACAGGGGCGGACTATGGCTACACCTTC.

This clone was observed once. The V and J genes are TRBV29-1 and TRBJ1-5; D may be TRBD1 (6 bases). The CDR3 totals 13 residues. The germline CDR1 and CDR2 sequences are SQVTM and ANQGSEA. V lost 6 bases to trimming and J lost 2 bases, with 11 bases between them. CDR3: CSVRPGGNQPQHF. The CDR3 DNA follows: TGCAGCGTGAGGCCAGGGGGCAATCAGCCCCAGCATTTT.

The chain couples TRBV4-3 to TRBJ2-3; 8 nucleotides align to TRBD1. J lost 8 bases, V lost 0 bases, and 4 bases had no gene match. The CDR3 covers 14 residues. Germline CDR1 and CDR2: LGHNA and YSLEER. Here the CDR3 reads CASSQETGGGTQYF. CDR3 DNA: TGCGCCAGCAGCCAAGAAACAGGGGGAGGTACGCAGTATTTT.

The chain recombines TRBV5-1 with TRBJ2-7; 7 bases line up with TRBD1. CDR1 and CDR2 from the germline V gene are SGHRS and YFSETQ. V gave up 2 bases and J gave up 3 bases; unmatched junction bases: 8. The CDR3 has 15 amino acids. The CDR3 sequence is CASSFGAGGSYEQYF. The CDR3 DNA follows: TGCGCCAGCAGCTTTGGGGCAGGGGGTAGCTACGAGCAGTACTTC. Together with reference TRBV5-1 and TRBJ2-7, the CDR3 gives the full variable domain: KAGVTQTPRYLIKTRGQQVTLSCSPISGHRSVSWYQQTPGQGLQFLFEYFSETQRNKGNFPGRFSGRQFSNSRSEMNVSTLELGDSALYLCASSFGAGGSYEQYFGPGTRLTVT.

V gene TRBV19 combines with J gene TRBJ2-7; 10 nucleotides match TRBD2. The CDR3 is 14 amino acids. Germline CDR1 and CDR2: LNHDA and SQIVND (reference sequence). The V and J ends lost 5 bases and 2 bases, in that order; junction bases with no gene match: 3. CDR3 coding DNA: TGTGCCAGTAGTGGAGCGGGAGGGCCCTACGAGCAGTACTTC. It translates to CASSGAGGPYEQYF.

In this sample, this clone turned up a few times. The CDR3 region has the DNA TGTGCCAGCATCCTCGGTAGTTCCACTGAAGCTTTCTTT. Protein sequence: CASILGSSTEAFF. V gene TRBV12-3 or TRBV12-4 combines with J gene TRBJ1-1; D gene unclear. The V end lost 7 bases, the J end lost 4 bases, and 13 bases lay between the germline ends. This CDR3 contains 13 residues.

This clone was detected once. The chain couples TRBV5-1 to TRBJ2-1, with TRBD1 identical over 7 bases. Germline CDR1 is SGHRS and CDR2 is YFSETQ. J was trimmed by 8 bases and V by 1 base; bases with no gene match: 15. CDR3 size: 17 residues. CDR3 region: CASSLRQGVLFGDEQFF. The CDR3 DNA reads TGCGCCAGCAGCTTGAGGCAGGGGGTATTGTTTGGGGATGAGCAGTTCTTC. Filled out from reference TRBV5-1 and TRBJ2-1, the complete variable domain reads KAGVTQTPRYLIKTRGQQVTLSCSPISGHRSVSWYQQTPGQGLQFLFEYFSETQRNKGNFPGRFSGRQFSNSRSEMNVSTLELGDSALYLCASSLRQGVLFGDEQFFGPGTRLTVL.

This chain joins TRBV9 and TRBJ2-2; the D is unclear. This CDR3 has 13 residues. The V end lost 2 bases, the J end lost 8 bases, and 10 bases lay between the germline ends. Germline V lookup: CDR1 SGDLS, CDR2 YYNGEE. In DNA form, the CDR3 reads TGTGCCAGCAGCGTCGGTTCGTTTGGGGAGCTGTTTTTT. As protein: CASSVGSFGELFF.

V gene TRBV6-2 or TRBV6-3 combines with J gene TRBJ1-5; D is unresolved. V lost 2 bases and J lost 6, with 5 bases in between. Germline values: CDR1 MNHEY, CDR2 SVGEGT. The CDR3 is 12 amino acids. DNA for the CDR3: TGTGCCAGCAGTTACGGACTTCAGCCCCAGCATTTT. Translated, it gives CASSYGLQPQHF.